These 32 T cell receptor beta chains were all obtained from the same sample, sequenced in a study of T cells after yellow fever vaccination. TCRdb re-derived calls from the 5' RACE reads in MiXCR, one entry per CDR3 protein. The table lists a few hundred thousand distinct CDR3 sequences, 15% to 20% of them singletons. The specimen was PBMCs, collected 15 days after the yellow fever booster vaccination. The receptor set was obtained from a man aged 30 to 39 who received the YFV17D yellow fever vaccine.

This clonotype has more than one count but fewer than ten. The CDR3 DNA is TGCGCCAGCAGTACAGGGGTTGGCAATTCACCCCTCCACTTT. Translated: CASSTGVGNSPLHF. This rearrangement joins TRBV4-3 to TRBJ1-6, with 7 bases lining up with TRBD1. The germline CDR1 and CDR2 sequences are LGHNA and YSLEER. V lost 6 bases to trimming and J lost 7 bases; unmatched junction nucleotides: 6. The CDR3 spans 14 residues.

This clonotype showed up just a few times. V gene TRBV20-1 combines with J gene TRBJ2-7; possibly TRBD2 for D (5 bases). V dropped 4 bases and J dropped 3 bases, with 10 bases sitting between them. The germline CDR1 and CDR2 sequences are DFQATT and SNEGSKA (reference sequence). CDR3 length equals 12 residues. CDR3 DNA: TGCAGTGCTAACAAACTAGACTACGAGCAGTACTTC. It codes for CSANKLDYEQYF.

The CDR3 region has the DNA TGCAGCGTTGCAGCGACTGCAGGGAATGAGCAGTTCTTC. This sequence encodes CSVAATAGNEQFF. This chain uses TRBV29-1 with TRBJ2-1, with D perhaps matching TRBD1 (5 bases). CDR3 length equals 13 residues. V lost 4 bases and J 7 bases, leaving 14 bases between the germline ends. Germline V gene data show CDR1 as SQVTM and CDR2 as ANQGSEA.

The chain recombines TRBV9 with TRBJ2-3, with 7 bases matching TRBD2. The J segment lost 6 bases and the V segment lost 3 bases, leaving 10 bases of the junction unmatched. The CDR3 extends over 15 amino acids. Germline CDR1 SGDLS, CDR2 YYNGEE. The CDR3 region has the DNA TGTGCCAGCAGCGACCACGCGGGGGTATCGGATACGCAGTATTTT. Translation: CASSDHAGVSDTQYF.

This chain joins TRBV11-2 and TRBJ2-6; 9 bases are a match to TRBD2. V gave up 2 bases and J gave up 2 bases; unmatched junction bases: 7. The CDR3 is made up of 18 amino acids. Germline assignment: CDR1 SGHAT and CDR2 FQNNGV. The CDR3 region is CASSLIRREGTGANVLTF. The CDR3 DNA is TGTGCCAGCAGCTTAATACGGCGGGAGGGAACTGGGGCCAACGTCCTGACTTTC. Combining the CDR3 with reference TRBV11-2 and TRBJ2-6 gives the whole variable domain EAGVAQSPRYKIIEKRQSVAFWCNPISGHATLYWYQQILGQGPKLLIQFQNNGVVDDSQLPKDRFSAERLKGVDSTLKIQPAKLEDSAVYLCASSLIRREGTGANVLTFGAGSRLTVL.

There are a few counts of this clonotype. The chain is built from TRBV9 and TRBJ2-5; the D is unclear. Germline values: CDR1 SGDLS, CDR2 YYNGEE. V lost 4 bases to trimming and J lost 5 bases, with 12 bases between them. The CDR3 length is 13 residues. The CDR3 loop is CASSSRLGETQYF. The DNA of the CDR3 is TGTGCCAGCAGCTCTCGTTTGGGGGAGACCCAGTACTTC.

The chain joins TRBV20-1 to TRBJ1-1, with unresolved D. Germline V CDR1 and CDR2: DFQATT, SNEGSKA (reference sequence). The ends were cut back, 1 base at V and 5 bases at J, with 11 bases in the middle. The length of the CDR3 is 13 residues. The CDR3 DNA reads TGCAGTGCTAGAGGCTCCAGTGGGACTGAAGCTTTCTTT. This codes for CSARGSSGTEAFF.

This clonotype has more than one count but fewer than ten. DNA for the CDR3: TGTGCCATCAGTGGAACAGGTGAGCCCCAGCATTTT. This encodes CAISGTGEPQHF. The genes are TRBV10-3 and TRBJ1-5, with a possible D match to TRBD1 (5 bases). Deletions cut 4 bases from V and 8 bases from J, with 9 bases between. This CDR3 is 12 amino acids long. Germline lookup yields CDR1 ENHRY and CDR2 SYGVKD.

In its sample, this clonotype was seen once. The genes are TRBV7-6 and TRBJ1-3; no firm D call. From germline, CDR1 is SGHVS and CDR2 FNYEAQ. The ends were cut back, 5 bases at V and 3 bases at J, with 8 bases in the middle. The CDR3 loop spans 13 amino acids. The CDR3 spells CASSGGIGNTIYF. Written as DNA, the CDR3 is TGTGCCAGCAGCGGAGGCATTGGAAACACCATATATTTT.

There are many counts of this clonotype. The J gene is TRBJ2-7, the V gene TRBV29-1; 12 nucleotides line up with TRBD2. Germline V gene lookup returns CDR1 SQVTM and CDR2 ANQGSEA. This CDR3 has 12 amino acids. V lost 7 bases and J lost 5; bases outside the gene matches: 3. CDR3 nucleotide sequence: TGCAGCGCGAGGACTAGCGGGAACGAGCAGTACTTC. Translated, it gives CSARTSGNEQYF.

This clonotype has just a few counts. In DNA, the CDR3 is TGTGCCAGCAGTGAAGTCGCAGGCGGGATGAACACTGAAGCTTTCTTT. As protein: CASSEVAGGMNTEAFF. The chain carries TRBV25-1 and TRBJ1-1; D is uncertain. From germline, CDR1 is MGHDK and CDR2 SYGVNS. V shed 2 bases and J shed 0 bases, with 13 bases lying between them. The CDR3 spans 16 residues.

Only a few counts were recorded for this clonotype. The chain couples TRBV20-1 to TRBJ2-3; 10 bases are a match to TRBD2. J gave up 2 bases and V 3 bases, and 5 bases lay outside the gene matches. Germline values: CDR1 DFQATT, CDR2 SNEGSKA (reference sequence). The CDR3 is 15 residues long. The CDR3 sequence: CSASRLAGATDTQYF. In nucleotides, the CDR3 is TGCAGTGCTAGCCGGCTAGCGGGAGCCACAGATACGCAGTATTTT.

The chain employs TRBV9 and TRBJ1-6, with TRBD1 matching 9 bases. CDR1 is SGDLS, CDR2 YYNGEE, per germline. The CDR3 contains 16 residues. J was trimmed by 7 bases and V by 3 bases; bases with no gene match: 8. The CDR3: CASSEGQGGGNSPLHF. In DNA, the CDR3 is TGTGCCAGCAGCGAGGGACAGGGTGGGGGCAATTCACCCCTCCACTTT. Full variable domain (remainder filled in from reference TRBV9 and TRBJ1-6): DSGVTQTPKHLITATGQRVTLRCSPRSGDLSVYWYQQSLDQGLQFLIQYYNGEERAKGNILERFSAQQFPDLHSELNLSSLELGDSALYFCASSEGQGGGNSPLHFGNGTRLTVT.

The V and J genes are TRBV20-1 and TRBJ2-3; D unresolved. Germline assignment: CDR1 DFQATT and CDR2 SNEGSKA (reference sequence). V was clipped by 3 bases and J by 3 bases, with 7 bases between them. The length of the CDR3 is 12 residues. The CDR3 DNA reads as TGCAGTGCTAGCTTCGGGACAGATACGCAGTATTTT. Protein sequence: CSASFGTDTQYF.

This clonotype turned up a few times. The V and J genes are TRBV20-1 and TRBJ2-1; D unclear. CDR1 DFQATT and CDR2 SNEGSKA come from the germline V gene (reference sequence). CDR3 size: 10 residues. The CDR3 loop reads CSGTANEQFF. CDR3 bases: TGCAGCGGAACTGCCAATGAGCAGTTCTTC.

With respect to this clonotype: Germline is not matched at one junction end, which may reflect a read error. This chain links TRBV12-3 or TRBV12-4 with TRBJ2-7; 8 bases map to TRBD2. The CDR3 is 13 residues long. The CDR3 DNA sequence: TGTGCCAGCACTTTAGCGGGACCCTACGAGCAGTACTTC. Protein sequence: CASTLAGPYEQYF.

This rearrangement joins TRBV5-5 to TRBJ2-3; D unresolved. CDR3 length: 13 amino acids. V dropped 4 bases and J dropped 4 bases, with 10 bases sitting between them. Germline CDR1 SGHKS, CDR2 YYEKEE (reference sequence). CDR3 nucleotides: TGTGCCAGCAGCCGCCAGGTCGCAGATACGCAGTATTTT. It specifies CASSRQVADTQYF.

This chain links TRBV9 with TRBJ2-3; D remains unclear. Trimming shortened V by 3 bases and J by 2 bases, and 7 bases separated the two germline ends. In germline, CDR1 is SGDLS, CDR2 YYNGEE. This CDR3 contains 13 residues. CDR3 loop: CASSDAITDTQYF. The CDR3 nucleotides are TGTGCCAGCAGCGACGCTATCACAGATACGCAGTATTTT.

This clonotype was detected a few times. The gene calls are TRBV27 and TRBJ2-4, with TRBD2 identical over 8 bases. Germline-derived CDR1 and CDR2 are MNHEY and SMNVEV (reference sequence). CDR3 length: 17 amino acids. V shed 6 bases, J shed 9 bases, and the junction held 19 bases outside the gene matches. The CDR3 spells CASSLNIAGPHGGIQYF. CDR3 DNA: TGTGCCAGCAGCCTGAATATAGCGGGGCCTCACGGTGGCATTCAGTACTTC.

This clonotype was seen a handful of times. V gene TRBV29-1 combines with J gene TRBJ1-1; possible D gene TRBD1, 5 bases. V gave up 7 bases and J gave up 0 bases, with 12 bases separating them. This CDR3 has 13 residues. Germline assignment: CDR1 SQVTM and CDR2 ANQGSEA. The CDR3 DNA sequence: TGCAGCGGAGGATGGGGCTTGAACACTGAAGCTTTCTTT. It codes for CSGGWGLNTEAFF.

This clonotype was counted only a few times. V usage is TRBV27 and J usage is TRBJ2-5; D is undetermined. Looked up from germline, CDR1 is MNHEY and CDR2 is SMNVEV (reference sequence). The CDR3 length is 13 residues. Trimming stripped 6 bases from V and 5 bases from J, with 13 bases between. CDR3 sequence: CASSQRVGETQYF. The CDR3 nucleotides read TGTGCCAGCAGCCAAAGGGTGGGGGAGACCCAGTACTTC.

The chain recombines TRBV6-5 with TRBJ1-2; 9 bases agree with TRBD1. V shed 4 bases and J 8 bases; nucleotides not matched to a gene: 8. The CDR3 totals 14 residues. The germline V gene encodes CDR1 MNHEY and CDR2 SVGAGI. The CDR3 sequence is CASSSFRQGDGYTF. The DNA for the CDR3 is TGTGCCAGCAGTTCCTTCCGACAGGGGGACGGCTACACCTTC.

J is TRBJ2-3 and V is TRBV28, with 10 bases fitting TRBD2. Looked up from germline, CDR1 is MDHEN and CDR2 is SYDVKM. V lost 6 bases, J lost 5 bases, and 8 bases stayed unmatched. The CDR3 is made up of 15 amino acids. The CDR3 bases are TGTGCCAGCAGGACCCTAGCGGGAGTGGGAGATACGCAGTATTTT. Protein product: CASRTLAGVGDTQYF.

There are a few counts of this clonotype. The chain employs TRBV12-3 or TRBV12-4 and TRBJ2-7, with 10 bases lining up with TRBD2. This CDR3 region has 16 residues. Unmatched junction bases numbered 9, after V lost 5 bases and J lost 2 bases. CDR3 amino acids: CASSRQLAGGTYEQYF. The CDR3 coding sequence is TGTGCCAGCAGTCGTCAGTTAGCGGGAGGCACCTACGAGCAGTACTTC.

This clonotype was recorded at least ten times. V and J are TRBV7-8 and TRBJ2-3; 11 nucleotides line up with TRBD2. This CDR3 spans 16 amino acids. V dropped 8 bases and J dropped 7; count of bases not matched to a gene: 14. Germline V gives CDR1 SGHVS, CDR2 FQNEAQ. Here the CDR3 DNA reads TGTGCCAGCGACCCAGCGGTAGCGGGAGGGCCGTATACGCAGTATTTT. It yields the protein CASDPAVAGGPYTQYF.

This clonotype was seen a few times. This chain joins TRBV6-5 and TRBJ2-3; D tentatively fits TRBD1 or TRBD2 (5 bases each). This CDR3 region has 14 residues. Trimming removed 2 bases at V and 10 bases at J, with 16 bases between. Germline V lookup: CDR1 MNHEY, CDR2 SVGAGI. The CDR3 is CASSYIGGEDSQYF. The DNA of the CDR3 is TGTGCCAGCAGTTACATTGGGGGAGAGGATTCGCAGTATTTT.

The J gene is TRBJ1-2, the V gene TRBV5-1; TRBD1 agrees at 7 bases. This CDR3 region has 13 residues. J gave up 9 bases and V 0 bases, and 5 bases lay outside the gene matches. Germline loops: CDR1 SGHRS, CDR2 YFSETQ. The CDR3 loop is CASSLGQGESYTF. In DNA form, the CDR3 reads TGCGCCAGCAGCTTGGGGCAGGGGGAGAGCTACACCTTC.

V is TRBV20-1 and J is TRBJ2-3; TRBD2 matches at 12 bases. The CDR3 covers 17 residues. The V gene end was trimmed by 3 bases and the J gene end by 5 bases; junction bases not matched to a gene: 12. The germline CDR1 and CDR2 sequences are DFQATT and SNEGSKA (reference sequence). Written as DNA, the CDR3 is TGCAGTGCTAGCCAACCCCTAGCGGGAGGGCCGAAAGATACGCAGTATTTT. Its protein product is CSASQPLAGGPKDTQYF.

V gene TRBV5-5 combines with J gene TRBJ1-5, with a tentative D call TRBD1 (6 bases). The CDR3 is 15 amino acids. V lost 1 base, J lost 5 bases, and 13 bases lay in between. Per germline, CDR1 SGHKS and CDR2 YYEKEE (reference sequence). Here the CDR3 reads CASSLSYRVDQPQHF. The CDR3 DNA follows: TGTGCCAGCAGCTTGTCTTACAGGGTGGATCAGCCCCAGCATTTT.

This chain uses TRBV7-2 with TRBJ2-7; D call uncertain. V was trimmed by 1 base and J by 5 bases, leaving 9 bases between them. CDR3 length equals 13 residues. Germline loops: CDR1 SGHTA, CDR2 FQGNSA. The CDR3, as DNA: TGTGCCAGCAGCTTAGTTGCAGGCCACGAGCAGTACTTC. Its protein product is CASSLVAGHEQYF.

A single count supports this clonotype. This chain uses TRBV29-1 with TRBJ2-1; D unresolved. Germline V gene lookup returns CDR1 SQVTM and CDR2 ANQGSEA. V gave up 7 bases and J gave up 8 bases, with 9 bases separating them. The CDR3 contains 10 residues. The CDR3 sequence is CSGGSDEQFF. CDR3 nucleotides: TGCAGCGGTGGGTCGGATGAGCAGTTCTTC.

The rearrangement joins TRBV24-1 to TRBJ2-2, with D maybe TRBD1 (7 bases). The V gene lost 3 bases and the J gene lost 6 bases, with 16 bases spanning the gap. The CDR3 totals 16 residues. Per the germline V gene, CDR1 is KGHDR and CDR2 is SFDVKD. The CDR3 spells CATSDPLQGEAGELFF. In DNA, the CDR3 is TGTGCCACCAGTGATCCCCTCCAGGGGGAGGCCGGGGAGCTGTTTTTT.